A selection of T cell receptor beta chains follows, all from one sample in a study of T cells in Graves' hyperthyroidism and ophthalmopathy. One entry per CDR3 protein results from TCRdb running MiXCR on the multiplex PCR reads. The data show around 620,000 distinct CDR3 sequences, approximately 15% seen once. Sequenced input: blood. The receptors originated from a woman under 30 with Graves' ophthalmopathy. The CDR3 runs from the conserved cysteine through the conserved F or W. A D gene is named only where the DNA matches it firmly. The listing skips clone size in some rows; elsewhere it reads once, few, many or a size class.

d_gene: NA; abundance: many; v_gene: TRBV10-3; j_gene: TRBJ1-2; CDR3nt: TGTGCCATCAGTGAGCCGTTCAGGGGCTTGAAGGATGGCTACACCTTC; CDR3aa: CAISEPFRGLKDGYTF
d_gene: TRBD1; abundance: many; v_gene: TRBV12-3/TRBV12-4; j_gene: TRBJ1-2; CDR3nt: TGTGCCAGCAGATCGGGGGCTACAGGGGGGAATGGCTACACCTTC; CDR3aa: CASRSGATGGNGYTF
d_gene: NA; abundance: few; v_gene: TRBV4-1; j_gene: TRBJ1-1; CDR3nt: TGCGCCAGCAGCCAAGGCGATTTGGTCGGGGCTTTCTTT; CDR3aa: CASSQGDLVGAFF
d_gene: NA; abundance: NA; v_gene: TRBV25-1; j_gene: TRBJ2-7; CDR3nt: TGTGCCAACAACAAGGGGCAGGGAACGAATCGGCAGTACTTC; CDR3aa: CANNKGQGTNRQYF
d_gene: TRBD2; abundance: NA; v_gene: TRBV9; j_gene: TRBJ2-2; CDR3nt: TGTGCCAGCAGCGCGAGCGGGGGGCGGGGGGTCACGTTTTACACCGGGGAGCTGTTTTTT; CDR3aa: CASSASGGRGVTFYTGELFF
d_gene: NA; abundance: many; v_gene: TRBV7-9; j_gene: TRBJ2-1; CDR3nt: TGTGCCAGCAGCTTAGACCCCCGCAATGAGCAGTTCTTC; CDR3aa: CASSLDPRNEQFF
d_gene: NA; abundance: many; v_gene: TRBV28; j_gene: TRBJ2-7; CDR3nt: TGTGCCAGCGACTCAAACTACGAGCAGTACTTC; CDR3aa: CASDSNYEQYF
d_gene: NA; abundance: NA; v_gene: TRBV27; j_gene: TRBJ2-3; CDR3nt: TGTGCCAGCAGGGTTACTCCCCTCCGCACAGATACGCAGTATTTT; CDR3aa: CASRVTPLRTDTQYF
d_gene: TRBD2; abundance: many; v_gene: TRBV7-3; j_gene: TRBJ2-5; CDR3nt: TGTGCCAGCAGCTCTCGGGGGGGGCCAGAGACCCAGTACTTC; CDR3aa: CASSSRGGPETQYF
d_gene: NA; abundance: many; v_gene: TRBV20-1; j_gene: TRBJ2-1; CDR3nt: TGCAGTGCTAGAGCTGACGGGAAGCAGTTCTTC; CDR3aa: CSARADGKQFF
d_gene: TRBD1; abundance: many; v_gene: TRBV28; j_gene: TRBJ2-5; CDR3nt: TGTGCCAGCAGTACACACGACAGGGTCCAAGAGACCCAGTACTTC; CDR3aa: CASSTHDRVQETQYF
d_gene: TRBD1; abundance: many; v_gene: TRBV14; j_gene: TRBJ2-7; CDR3nt: TGTGCCAGCAGACACAGGGGGTTCCACGAGCAGTACTTC; CDR3aa: CASRHRGFHEQYF
d_gene: NA; abundance: NA; v_gene: TRBV3-1; j_gene: TRBJ1-2; CDR3nt: TGTGCCAGCACCGCTCAGGGAGACTATGGCTACACCTTC; CDR3aa: CASTAQGDYGYTF
d_gene: NA; abundance: NA; v_gene: TRBV7-9; j_gene: TRBJ1-3; CDR3nt: TGTGCCAGCAGCTTAGTTGACAGAACTGGAAACACCATATATTTT; CDR3aa: CASSLVDRTGNTIYF
d_gene: NA; abundance: many; v_gene: TRBV9; j_gene: TRBJ2-7; CDR3nt: TGTGCCAGCAGCGTATCGGACAGCTACGAGCAGTACTTC; CDR3aa: CASSVSDSYEQYF
d_gene: NA; abundance: NA; v_gene: TRBV28; j_gene: TRBJ2-5; CDR3nt: TGTGCCAGCATCTCCGAGACCCAGTACTTC; CDR3aa: CASISETQYF
d_gene: NA; abundance: few; v_gene: TRBV2; j_gene: TRBJ2-7; CDR3nt: TGTGCCAGCGGGGCGAGGGGAGGCCTCGGGGTGCAGTACTTC; CDR3aa: CASGARGGLGVQYF
d_gene: TRBD1; abundance: many; v_gene: TRBV30; j_gene: TRBJ1-2; CDR3nt: TGTGCCTGGAGCGCAGGGGGCTATGGCTACACCTTC; CDR3aa: CAWSAGGYGYTF
d_gene: NA; abundance: NA; v_gene: TRBV28; j_gene: TRBJ1-3; CDR3nt: TGTGCCAGCAGTCCTACGACGGGACCAGGAAACACCATATATTTT; CDR3aa: CASSPTTGPGNTIYF
d_gene: TRBD2; abundance: NA; v_gene: TRBV11-2; j_gene: TRBJ2-7; CDR3nt: TGTGCCAGCAGCTTAGGGGGCGGGAGGGACTACGAGCAGTACTTC; CDR3aa: CASSLGGGRDYEQYF
d_gene: NA; abundance: NA; v_gene: TRBV15; j_gene: TRBJ1-2; CDR3nt: TGTGCCACCAGCACATTCGGGCGGCCTAAAAAGGATGGCTACACCTTC; CDR3aa: CATSTFGRPKKDGYTF
d_gene: NA; abundance: many; v_gene: TRBV7-9; j_gene: TRBJ2-5; CDR3nt: TGTGCCAGCACCCCTCAGCCTGAAGAGACCCAGTACTTC; CDR3aa: CASTPQPEETQYF
d_gene: NA; abundance: few; v_gene: TRBV19; j_gene: TRBJ1-2; CDR3nt: TGTGCCAGTAGTATAGTTGGCGTACAGGATGGCTACACCTTC; CDR3aa: CASSIVGVQDGYTF